This T cell receptor (beta chain) originates from a study of T-cell reconstitution after alpha-beta-depleted transplantation in children. J was trimmed by 2 bases and V by 8 bases; bases with no gene match: 8. This CDR3 is 14 amino acids long. The germline V gene encodes CDR1 KGHDR and CDR2 SFDVKD. For TCRbeta, the library was prepared with unique molecular identifiers. TCRdb called the PCR reads again in MiXCR, with one record for every CDR3 protein. In the table there are some 490,000 distinct CDR3 sequences, around 12% of which are singletons. The chain joins TRBV24-1 to TRBJ2-7, with 7 bases aligning to TRBD1. The starting material was PBMCs from the stem cell graft donor, obtained from the stem cell graft. The sequence came from a human donor who donated a stem cell graft to a child with combined immunodeficiency. The CDR3 sequence is CATTSDRYPYEQYF. The CDR3 coding sequence is TGTGCCACCACCTCGGACAGGTACCCCTACGAGCAGTACTTC.